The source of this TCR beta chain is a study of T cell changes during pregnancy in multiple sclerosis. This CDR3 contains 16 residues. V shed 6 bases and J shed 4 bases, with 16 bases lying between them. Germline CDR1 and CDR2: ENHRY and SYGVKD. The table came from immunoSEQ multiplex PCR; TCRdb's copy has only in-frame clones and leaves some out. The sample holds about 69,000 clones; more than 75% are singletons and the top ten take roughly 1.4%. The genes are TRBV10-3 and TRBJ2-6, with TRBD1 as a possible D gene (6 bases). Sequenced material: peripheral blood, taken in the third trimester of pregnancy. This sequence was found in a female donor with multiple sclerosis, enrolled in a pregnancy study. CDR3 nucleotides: TGTGCCATCAGACAGGGAATCCTGCGCGGGGCCAACGTCCTGACTTTC. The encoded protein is CAIRQGILRGANVLTF.